This T cell receptor (beta chain) is drawn from a study of PD-1 blockade in classical Hodgkin lymphoma. Across the study: Nivolumab dosing for patients was 3 mg/kg, administered intravenously every 2 weeks.

Relapse after autologous stem cell transplantation occurred in every patient, and brentuximab vedotin exposure varied. This clone was counted once. Its antigen is not identified. Looked up from germline, CDR1 is SNHLY and CDR2 is FYNNEI. This CDR3 region has 14 residues. After removal of 3 bases from V and 2 bases from J, the junction contained 0 bases not matched to a gene. The table came from immunoSEQ multiplex PCR; TCRdb's copy has only in-frame clones and leaves some out. The data contain roughly 97,000 clones, roughly 88% of them singletons. Findings and caveats of the study: Still unresolved is the cause of the repertoire differences, which may be disease activity or prior therapy. The study found complete responders had baseline diversity similar to newly diagnosed patients. TCR diversity rose significantly by C4D1 in CD4+ but not CD8+ cells.

This TCR was recovered from a human donor with classical Hodgkin lymphoma. The chain has TRBV2 and TRBJ2-1, with 8 bases lining up with TRBD1. This sample comprised peripheral blood mononuclear cells (PBMCs), obtained at baseline. The CDR3 region is CASSDRGPYNEQFF. The CDR3, as DNA: TGTGCCAGCAGTGACAGGGGGCCCTACAATGAGCAGTTCTTC.